This TCR beta chain was observed in a study of PD-1 blockade in classical Hodgkin lymphoma. Study outcomes and limitations: The authors excluded patients who started nivolumab under 1 year after ASCT. Healthy donors were reported to have higher baseline TCR diversity than newly diagnosed patients. Complete responders entered with baseline diversity on par with newly diagnosed patients, the results showed.

The method was immunoSEQ multiplex PCR; TCRdb's version includes in-frame clones alone and lacks a portion of them. The repertoire consists of approximately 93,000 clones, with about three quarters occurring once and the leading ten covering about a tenth. As to time point: cycle 4 day 1 (C4D1), after more than 5 weeks of nivolumab. Every patient experienced relapse after autologous stem cell transplantation, and brentuximab vedotin exposure varied. This clone has just a few counts. Antigen specificity is unknown. The input for sequencing was peripheral blood mononuclear cells (PBMCs), taken before the fourth cycle of nivolumab. This sequence was found in a human donor with classical Hodgkin lymphoma.

The CDR3 here is CASSPATGPGELFF. CDR3 nucleotide sequence: TGCGCCAGCAGCCCCGCGACAGGTCCCGGGGAGCTGTTTTTT. This sequence joins TRBV5-1 and TRBJ2-2; TRBD1 is a possible D gene (6 bases). V dropped 4 bases and J dropped 6 bases, with 13 bases sitting between them. Germline V gene data show CDR1 as SGHRS and CDR2 as YFSETQ. The CDR3 contains 14 residues. Filled out from reference TRBV5-1 and TRBJ2-2, the complete variable domain reads KAGVTQTPRYLIKTRGQQVTLSCSPISGHRSVSWYQQTPGQGLQFLFEYFSETQRNKGNFPGRFSGRQFSNSRSEMNVSTLELGDSALYLCASSPATGPGELFFGEGSRLTVL.